These 10 T cell receptor beta chains share one sample of origin, sequenced in a study of T-cell memory formation after mild COVID-19. TCRdb processed the 5' RACE reads anew with MiXCR; each CDR3 protein has one entry. The profile shows approximately 290,000 distinct CDR3 sequences, approximately 8% of them singletons. Sequencing was carried out using PBMCs or a T cell subset sorted from them (not recorded which). Receptors were obtained from a young man who had mild COVID-19 (a few samples of this study predate the infection). Cell type and time point are not known.

The table lists this clonotype with a few counts. This sequence joins TRBV12-3 or TRBV12-4 and TRBJ1-2, with D hard to call. V gave up 4 bases and J gave up 7 bases, with 16 bases separating them. This CDR3 comprises 14 residues. Here the CDR3 reads CASSWGSVGGGYTF. As DNA, the CDR3 is TGTGCCAGCAGTTGGGGATCGGTGGGCGGTGGCTACACCTTC.

J is TRBJ1-3 and V is TRBV7-3; perhaps TRBD1 as D (5 bases). CDR3 length: 15 amino acids. Between the trimmed V and J ends, which lost 6 bases and 0 bases, there was a span of 12 bases. Germline assignment: CDR1 SGHTA and CDR2 FQGTGA. In nucleotides, the CDR3 is TGTGCCAGCAGTCCATCAGGGAGCTCTGGAAACACCATATATTTT. This sequence encodes CASSPSGSSGNTIYF. Looking up the rest from reference TRBV7-3 and TRBJ1-3 gives the full variable domain: GAGVSQTPSNKVTEKGKYVELRCDPISGHTALYWYRQSLGQGPEFLIYFQGTGAADDSGLPNDRFFAVRPEGSVSTLKIQRTERGDSAVYLCASSPSGSSGNTIYFGEGSWLTVV.

A few counts support this clonotype. This chain links TRBV5-4 with TRBJ2-3; TRBD1 matches 8 bases. Germline V CDR1 and CDR2: SGHNT, YYREEE (reference sequence). With 5 bases clipped from V and 4 bases from J, the junction kept 9 bases outside the gene matches. This CDR3 spans 15 amino acids. The CDR3 loop reads CASSLDRGVADTQYF. For the CDR3, the DNA is TGTGCCAGCAGTCTCGACAGGGGAGTCGCAGATACGCAGTATTTT.

This clonotype was found a few times. This chain links TRBV2 with TRBJ1-2; TRBD1 might be the D (5 bases). Trimming stripped 2 bases from V and 7 bases from J, with 11 bases between. This CDR3 has 13 amino acids. The germline V gene encodes CDR1 SNHLY and CDR2 FYNNEI. CDR3 in DNA: TGTGCCAGCAGTGAAAATCAGGGTCGTGGCTACACCTTC. It codes for CASSENQGRGYTF.

This clonotype was seen a handful of times. V usage is TRBV5-1 and J usage is TRBJ2-1, with TRBD2 matching 13 bases. The germline V gene has CDR1 SGHRS and CDR2 YFSETQ. The J segment lost 0 bases and the V segment lost 3 bases, leaving 9 bases of the junction unmatched. The CDR3 has 19 residues. The CDR3 sequence is CASSSPGTSGALSYNEQFF. CDR3 in DNA: TGCGCCAGCAGCTCCCCTGGGACTAGCGGGGCCCTCTCCTACAATGAGCAGTTCTTC.

Ten or more counts support this clonotype. The chain has TRBV7-8 and TRBJ1-2; D uncertain. Germline CDR1 and CDR2: SGHVS and FQNEAQ. V lost 1 base, J lost 4 bases, and 10 bases lay in between. The CDR3 sequence is 14 residues long. The CDR3 spells CASSLGGAGYGYTF. CDR3 in DNA: TGTGCCAGCAGCTTAGGTGGCGCGGGCTATGGCTACACCTTC.

The chain joins TRBV5-1 to TRBJ2-7, with D unresolved. Trimming cost V 4 bases and J 0 bases, with 20 bases left between them. Germline loops: CDR1 SGHRS, CDR2 YFSETQ. The CDR3 consists of 17 residues. CDR3 sequence reads: CASSPPPGVPFSYEQYF. The CDR3 DNA reads as TGCGCCAGCAGCCCCCCCCCTGGGGTCCCTTTCTCCTACGAGCAGTACTTC. Combining the CDR3 with reference TRBV5-1 and TRBJ2-7 gives the whole variable domain KAGVTQTPRYLIKTRGQQVTLSCSPISGHRSVSWYQQTPGQGLQFLFEYFSETQRNKGNFPGRFSGRQFSNSRSEMNVSTLELGDSALYLCASSPPPGVPFSYEQYFGPGTRLTVT.

This clonotype was observed a handful of times. This sequence joins TRBV7-3 and TRBJ1-2; 8 bases are a match to TRBD1. Losses at the gene ends were 4 bases for V and 9 bases for J; bases not matched to a gene: 10. The V gene's germline CDR1 is SGHTA and CDR2 FQGTGA. The CDR3 has 14 amino acids. The CDR3 loop is CASSYDGQGPRYTF. For the CDR3, the DNA is TGTGCCAGCAGCTACGACGGACAGGGTCCGCGCTACACCTTC.

V gene TRBV2 combines with J gene TRBJ1-1; D not certain. V lost 0 bases, J lost 6 bases, and 8 bases lay in between. CDR1 is SNHLY, CDR2 FYNNEI, per germline. This CDR3 spans 13 amino acids. DNA for the CDR3: TGTGCCAGCAGTGAAGCGGAGAGCTCTGAAGCTTTCTTT. Its protein product is CASSEAESSEAFF.

This clonotype was recorded many times. The chain is built from TRBV15 and TRBJ2-2; TRBD2 might be the D (5 bases). Deletions cut 0 bases from V and 5 bases from J, with 7 bases between. This CDR3 is built from 14 residues. Germline V gene lookup returns CDR1 LNHNV and CDR2 YYDKDF (reference sequence). This chain's CDR3 is CATSREEGTGELFF. The CDR3 coding sequence is TGTGCCACCAGCAGAGAAGAGGGAACCGGGGAGCTGTTTTTT. Full variable domain (rest looked up from reference TRBV15 and TRBJ2-2): DAMVIQNPRYQVTQFGKPVTLSCSQTLNHNVMYWYQQKSSQAPKLLFHYYDKDFNNEADTPDNFQSRRPNTSFCFLDIRSPGLGDTAMYLCATSREEGTGELFFGEGSRLTVL.